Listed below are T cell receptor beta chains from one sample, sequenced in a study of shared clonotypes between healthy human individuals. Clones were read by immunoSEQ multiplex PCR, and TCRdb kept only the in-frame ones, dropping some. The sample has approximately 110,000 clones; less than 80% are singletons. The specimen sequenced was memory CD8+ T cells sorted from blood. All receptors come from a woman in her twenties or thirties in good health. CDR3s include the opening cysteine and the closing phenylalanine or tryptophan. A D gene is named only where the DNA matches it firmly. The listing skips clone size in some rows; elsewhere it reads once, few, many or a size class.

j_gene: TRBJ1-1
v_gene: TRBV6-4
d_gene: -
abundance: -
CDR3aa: CASSDSWGNTEAFF
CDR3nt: TGTGCCAGCAGTGACTCTTGGGGGAACACTGAAGCTTTCTTT

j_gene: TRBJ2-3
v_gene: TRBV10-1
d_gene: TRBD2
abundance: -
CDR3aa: CASSVLAVSTDTQYF
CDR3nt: TGCGCCAGCAGTGTTCTAGCGGTCAGCACAGATACGCAGTATTTT

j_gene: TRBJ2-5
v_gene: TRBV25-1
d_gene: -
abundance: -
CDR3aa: CASSARANQETQYF
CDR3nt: TGTGCCAGCAGTGCAAGAGCCAACCAAGAGACCCAGTACTTC

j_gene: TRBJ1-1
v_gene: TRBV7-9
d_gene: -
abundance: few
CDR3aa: CASSLDPRPNTEAFF
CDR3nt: TGTGCCAGCAGCTTAGACCCCCGCCCAAACACTGAAGCTTTCTTT

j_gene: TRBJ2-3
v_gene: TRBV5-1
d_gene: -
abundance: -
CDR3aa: CASSLGTGGTQYF
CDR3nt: TGCGCCAGCAGCTTGGGTACAGGCGGTACGCAGTATTTT

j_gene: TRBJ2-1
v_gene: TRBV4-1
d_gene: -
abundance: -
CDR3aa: CASSQLAVSSYNEQFF
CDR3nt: TGCGCCAGCAGCCAACTAGCCGTCAGCTCCTACAATGAGCAGTTCTTC

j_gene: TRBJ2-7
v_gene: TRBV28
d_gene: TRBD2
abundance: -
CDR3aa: CASKISGSGYEQYF
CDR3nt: TGTGCCAGCAAAATAAGCGGGAGCGGCTACGAGCAGTACTTC

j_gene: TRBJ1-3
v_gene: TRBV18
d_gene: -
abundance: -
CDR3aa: CASSPPIGGNTIYF
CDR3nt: TGTGCCAGCTCACCACCGATAGGAGGAAACACCATATATTTT

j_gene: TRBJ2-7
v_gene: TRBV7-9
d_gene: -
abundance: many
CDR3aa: CASSFSNPYEQYF
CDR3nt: TGTGCCAGCAGCTTTTCTAACCCTTACGAGCAGTACTTC

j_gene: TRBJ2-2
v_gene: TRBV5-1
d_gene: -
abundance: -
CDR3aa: CASSSGTENTGELFF
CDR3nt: TGCGCCAGCAGCTCCGGGACCGAGAACACCGGGGAGCTGTTTTTT

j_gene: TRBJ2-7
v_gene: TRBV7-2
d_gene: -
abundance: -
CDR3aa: CASSWTVRPYEQYF
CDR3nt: TGTGCCAGCAGCTGGACAGTTCGCCCCTACGAGCAGTACTTC

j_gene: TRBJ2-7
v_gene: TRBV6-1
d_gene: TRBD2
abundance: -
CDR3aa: CASGGRGGRYEQYF
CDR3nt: TGTGCCAGCGGGGGGAGGGGAGGACGCTACGAGCAGTACTTC

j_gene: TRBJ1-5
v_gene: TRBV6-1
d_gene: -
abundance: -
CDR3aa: CASSELGSLGNQPQHF
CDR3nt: TGTGCCAGCAGTGAATTGGGCAGTCTAGGCAATCAGCCCCAGCATTTT

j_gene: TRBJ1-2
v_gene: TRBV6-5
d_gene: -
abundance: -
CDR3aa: CASMGGDYGYTF
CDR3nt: TGTGCCAGCATGGGGGGAGACTATGGCTACACCTTC

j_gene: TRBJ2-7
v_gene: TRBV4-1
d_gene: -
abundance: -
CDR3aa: CASSQDLTGSSYEQYF
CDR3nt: TGCGCCAGCAGCCAAGATTTAACGGGCAGCTCCTACGAGCAGTACTTC

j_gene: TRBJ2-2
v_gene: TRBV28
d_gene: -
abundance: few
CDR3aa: CASSLRTFPNTGELFF
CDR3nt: TGTGCCAGCAGTTTAAGGACGTTTCCAAACACCGGGGAGCTGTTTTTT

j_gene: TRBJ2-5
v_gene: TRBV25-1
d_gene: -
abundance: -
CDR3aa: CASSESKGQETQYF
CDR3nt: TGTGCCAGCAGTGAATCTAAAGGGCAGGAGACCCAGTACTTC

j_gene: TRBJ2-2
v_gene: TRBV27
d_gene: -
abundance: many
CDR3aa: CASRPGAKTGELFF
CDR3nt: TGTGCCAGCCGCCCGGGGGCTAAAACCGGGGAGCTGTTTTTT

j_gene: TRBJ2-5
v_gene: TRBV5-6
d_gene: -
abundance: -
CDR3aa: CASSGRLAEETQYF
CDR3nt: TGTGCCAGCAGCGGACGGCTAGCAGAAGAGACCCAGTACTTC

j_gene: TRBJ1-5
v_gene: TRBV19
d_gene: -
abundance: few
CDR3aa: CASSIWGTSNQPQHF
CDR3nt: TGTGCCAGTAGTATTTGGGGCACGAGCAATCAGCCCCAGCATTTT

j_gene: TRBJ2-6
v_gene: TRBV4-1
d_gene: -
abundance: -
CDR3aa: CASSPQMSRVIFSGANVLTF
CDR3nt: TGCGCCAGCAGCCCCCAGATGAGCAGGGTGATATTCTCTGGGGCCAACGTCCTGACTTTC

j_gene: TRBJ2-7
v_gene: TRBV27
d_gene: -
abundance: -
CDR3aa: CASSQDFYEQYF
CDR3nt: TGTGCCAGCAGCCAGGATTTCTACGAGCAGTACTTC

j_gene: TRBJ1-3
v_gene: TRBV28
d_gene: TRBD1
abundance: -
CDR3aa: CASTQGAENTIYF
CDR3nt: TGTGCCAGCACCCAGGGGGCAGAAAACACCATATATTTT

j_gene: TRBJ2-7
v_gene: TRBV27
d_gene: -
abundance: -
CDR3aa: CASSLFGSLEQYF
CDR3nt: TGTGCCAGCAGTTTGTTTGGGTCCCTCGAGCAGTACTTC

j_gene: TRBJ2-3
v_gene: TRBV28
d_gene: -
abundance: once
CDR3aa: CASSFPRGRLHRVLNTQYF
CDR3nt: TGTGCCAGCAGTTTCCCTCGCGGCCGCCTACATCGGGTCCTCAATACGCAGTATTTT

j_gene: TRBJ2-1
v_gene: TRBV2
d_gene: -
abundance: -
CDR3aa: CASSEFWRILLF
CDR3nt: TGTGCCAGCAGTGAATTTTGGAGAATCTTGCTCTTC

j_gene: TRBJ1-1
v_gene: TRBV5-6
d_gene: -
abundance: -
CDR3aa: CASSLTSNTEAFF
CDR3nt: TGTGCCAGCAGCTTAACATCGAACACTGAAGCTTTCTTT

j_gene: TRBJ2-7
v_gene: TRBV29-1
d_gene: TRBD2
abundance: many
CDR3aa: CSVPGAGGSYEQYF
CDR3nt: TGCAGCGTCCCCGGAGCGGGAGGGTCCTACGAGCAGTACTTC

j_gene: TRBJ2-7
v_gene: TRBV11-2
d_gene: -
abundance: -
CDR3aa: CASSFIRDQAYYEQYF
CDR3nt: TGTGCCAGCAGCTTCATTCGGGACCAAGCTTACTACGAGCAGTACTTC

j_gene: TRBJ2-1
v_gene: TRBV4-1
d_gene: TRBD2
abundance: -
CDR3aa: CASSGTNGYNEQFF
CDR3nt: TGCGCCAGCAGTGGGACTAACGGGTACAATGAGCAGTTCTTC

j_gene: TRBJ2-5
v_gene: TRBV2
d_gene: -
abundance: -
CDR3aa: CASSVASQETQYF
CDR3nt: TGTGCCAGCAGTGTTGCCAGTCAAGAGACCCAGTACTTC

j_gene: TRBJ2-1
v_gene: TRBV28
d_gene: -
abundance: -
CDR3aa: CASSLRGFPYNEQFF
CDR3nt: TGTGCCAGCAGTTTACGAGGGTTCCCATACAATGAGCAGTTCTTC

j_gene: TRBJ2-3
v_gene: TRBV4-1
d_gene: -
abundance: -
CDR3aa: CASSQDLFQNTDTQYF
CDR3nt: TGCGCCAGCAGCCAAGACCTCTTCCAAAACACAGATACGCAGTATTTT

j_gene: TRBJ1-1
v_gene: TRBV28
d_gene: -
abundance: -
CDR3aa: CASTTWTSTEAFF
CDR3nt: TGTGCCAGCACCACTTGGACGAGCACTGAAGCTTTCTTT

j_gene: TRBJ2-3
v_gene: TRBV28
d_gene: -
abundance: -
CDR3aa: CASSPGTTTDTQYF
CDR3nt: TGTGCCAGCAGTCCCGGGACAACCACAGATACGCAGTATTTT

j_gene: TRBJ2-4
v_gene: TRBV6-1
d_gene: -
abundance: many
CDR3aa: CASSPEYGGADIQYF
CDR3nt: TGTGCCAGCAGTCCCGAATATGGGGGCGCGGACATTCAGTACTTC

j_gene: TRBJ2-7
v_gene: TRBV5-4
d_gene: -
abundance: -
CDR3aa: CASSFGQYYEQYF
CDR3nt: TGTGCCAGCAGCTTCGGACAGTACTACGAGCAGTACTTC

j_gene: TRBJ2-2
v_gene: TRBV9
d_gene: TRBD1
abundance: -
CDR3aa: CASSVGTGISGELFF
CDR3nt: TGTGCCAGCAGCGTAGGGACAGGGATTAGCGGGGAGCTGTTTTTT

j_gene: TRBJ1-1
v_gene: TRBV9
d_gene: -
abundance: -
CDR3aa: CASSPWGIKPFF
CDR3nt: TGTGCCAGCAGCCCGTGGGGGATCAAACCTTTCTTT

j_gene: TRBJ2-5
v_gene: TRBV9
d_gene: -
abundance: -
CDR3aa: CASSVGGSAETQYF
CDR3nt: TGTGCCAGCAGCGTAGGGGGGAGCGCGGAGACCCAGTACTTC

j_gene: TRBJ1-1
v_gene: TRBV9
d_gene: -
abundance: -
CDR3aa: CASSPSWTAHQDTEAFF
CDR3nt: TGTGCCAGCAGCCCCTCTTGGACAGCCCACCAGGACACTGAAGCTTTCTTT

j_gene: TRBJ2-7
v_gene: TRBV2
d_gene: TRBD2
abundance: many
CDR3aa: CASKGTSGIYGGYEQYF
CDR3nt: TGTGCCAGCAAGGGGACTAGCGGGATATACGGAGGTTACGAGCAGTACTTC

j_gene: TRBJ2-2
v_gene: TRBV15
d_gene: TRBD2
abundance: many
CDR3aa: CATSTGTSDTGELFF
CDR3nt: TGTGCCACCAGCACGGGGACTAGCGACACCGGGGAGCTGTTTTTT

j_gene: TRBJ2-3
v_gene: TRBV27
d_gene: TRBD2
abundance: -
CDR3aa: CASSYGTSGRAGDTQYF
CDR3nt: TGTGCCAGCAGTTACGGGACTAGCGGGAGGGCCGGGGATACGCAGTATTTT

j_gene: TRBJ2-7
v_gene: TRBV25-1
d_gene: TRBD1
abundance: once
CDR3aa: CASSGHRDRKTYEQYF
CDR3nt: TGTGCCAGCAGTGGCCACCGGGACAGGAAGACCTACGAGCAGTACTTC

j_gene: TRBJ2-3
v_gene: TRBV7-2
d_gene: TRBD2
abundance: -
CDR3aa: CASSLTSGISDTQYF
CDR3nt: TGTGCCAGCAGCTTAACTAGCGGGATTTCAGATACGCAGTATTTT